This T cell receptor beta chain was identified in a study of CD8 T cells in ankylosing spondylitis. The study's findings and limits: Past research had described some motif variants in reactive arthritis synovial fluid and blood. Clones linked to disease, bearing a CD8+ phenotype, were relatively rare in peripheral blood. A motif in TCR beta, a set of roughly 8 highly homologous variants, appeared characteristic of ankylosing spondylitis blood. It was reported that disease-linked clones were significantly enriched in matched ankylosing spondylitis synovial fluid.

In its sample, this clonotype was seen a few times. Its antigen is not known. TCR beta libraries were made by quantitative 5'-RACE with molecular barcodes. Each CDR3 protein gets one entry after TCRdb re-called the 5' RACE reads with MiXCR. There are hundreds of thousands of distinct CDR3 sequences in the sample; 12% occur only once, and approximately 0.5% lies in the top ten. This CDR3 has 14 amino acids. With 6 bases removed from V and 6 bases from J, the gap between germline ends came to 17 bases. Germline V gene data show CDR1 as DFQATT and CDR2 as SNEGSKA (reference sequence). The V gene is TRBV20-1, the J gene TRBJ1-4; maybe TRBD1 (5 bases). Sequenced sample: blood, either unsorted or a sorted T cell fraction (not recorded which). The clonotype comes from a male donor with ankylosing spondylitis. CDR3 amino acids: CSAEPGPPDEKLFF. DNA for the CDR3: TGCAGTGCAGAACCGGGACCGCCCGATGAAAAACTGTTTTTT.